This T cell receptor beta chain emerged from a study of cytomegalovirus exposure and HLA in healthy donors (dated by TCRdb to 2017 to 2019). About the full investigation: An earlier analysis of approximately 550 of the donors reported about 290 Gb of sequence data and around 120 million unique TCR beta sequences from roughly 180 million T cells. HLA typing covered class I and class II loci at four-digit resolution. Donor age, sex, ethnicity and CMV serostatus were compiled alongside the repertoire data. Rather than using new phenotypic data, the later analysis identified candidate immune exposures from TCR beta sequences and from how often those sequences occurred across donors. Of the roughly 400 genotyped donors, over 65% fell in the genetic ancestry cluster associated with self-reported Caucasian donors. The T cell repertoires of 670 or so subjects were profiled by immunosequencing and related to cytomegalovirus serostatus. Typing coverage varied by locus: roughly 620-630 donors for A, B, C, DRB1 and DQB1; more than 500 for DQA1; approximately 570 for DPA1; around 450 for DPB1. In addition to the first cohort of approximately 670 subjects, a separate validation cohort of about 120 different subjects was used. The study aimed to test whether signatures of past pathogen exposure could be identified by cataloging public T cell receptors. Across 398 genotyped donors of the cohort, an average of roughly 250,000 unique TCR beta nucleotide sequences per donor were sequenced, and roughly 20% of those sequences were non-productive. An early release that covered some 640 HLA-typed donors contained approximately 300 gigabases of sequencing data and around 80 million unique TCR sequences. To predict cytomegalovirus infection status, the study brought together high-throughput TCR immunosequencing, statistical association of individual TCRs with disease status, and machine learning. Because of strong linkage in the cohort, a handful of DR-DQ haplotypes were treated as single units for association and clustering. A later analysis re-examined previously published TCR beta repertoires from several hundred donors and added high-resolution HLA genotyping to investigate patterns of TCR occurrence. All discovery cohort repertoires had been generated using a single sequencing platform. To decide whether each TCR beta V gene segment behaved as functional or pseudogenic, an earlier analysis of several hundred of the donors relied on high-throughput TCR beta sequencing. In a later genetic analysis, genome-wide SNP genotypes for about three fifths of the roughly 670 donors were used, and that subset was treated as a discovery cohort.

The cohort was made up of 650 to 700 healthy bone marrow donors. All cohort members were sampled while nominally healthy, although unrecorded immune exposures were likely present. The donor was CMV seropositive and belonged to the group of 250 to 300 seropositive cohort members. Every donor gave a peripheral blood sample, and the peripheral blood mononuclear cells from that sample were used for TCR beta sequencing. Genomic DNA extraction from the blood cell samples was performed with the Qiagen DNeasy Blood Extraction Kit. Libraries were made using the immunoSEQ multiplex PCR assay. A mixture of 60 forward primers for TCR Vbeta segments and 13 reverse primers for TCR Jbeta segments was used in the multiplex PCR. Amplification of the CDR3 region of rearranged TCR beta genes was performed with a multiplex PCR assay on genomic DNA. Amplified TCR beta libraries were sequenced as 87-base-pair reads on the Illumina HiSeq System. Turning to the authors' computational methods: A later analysis counted tens of millions of unique TCR beta chains across the approximately 700 repertoires, and some 11 million of these chains were shared by at least two donors. Raw reads were error-corrected and collapsed into unique sequences by a nearest-neighbor algorithm in which closely related sequences were merged to remove PCR and sequencing errors. CDR3 sequences were aligned to IMGT reference sequences to assign V, D and J gene segments. For a sequence to be retained, a match of at least six nucleotides was required to both a V gene segment and a J gene segment. Rearrangements were classified as productive when the CDR3 lacked stop codons and remained in frame with V and J, and all other rearrangements were classified as non-productive. CDR3 was defined by IMGT convention, running from the second conserved V-encoded cysteine to the conserved J-encoded phenylalanine. The earlier analysis of more than 450 of the donors excluded sequences that lacked an unambiguous match to a single V gene segment. An earlier analysis of around 600 of the donors classified V segments as functional when productive rearrangements were above 56.7% and as segregating when the standard deviation between donors was above 5%. A statistical classification framework was built to diagnose cytomegalovirus status from the catalog of TCR beta chain sequences. In a later analysis, TCR nucleotide sequences were compared against IMGT/GENE-DB human TR gene sequences so that V and J genes could be assigned. A later analysis assigned CDR3 sequences and most-parsimonious VDJ recombination scenarios with the TCRdist pipeline. In a later analysis, each TCR beta chain was defined by its CDR3 amino acid sequence together with its V-gene family, and reads without a unique V-gene family were excluded. A later analysis removed 550 to 650 highly shared, low-generation-probability nucleotide sequences to deal with suspected cross-contamination and a sequencing artifact. In a later analysis, a clonal expansion index for each public chain was calculated from normalized within-repertoire ranks of inferred template counts. In a later analysis, generation probabilities were computed using a VDJ recombination model fitted to out-of-frame rearrangements, and the results were checked against IGoR. Hypergeometric tests were used in a later analysis to score TCR-TCR, TCR-HLA and TCR-CMV co-occurrence, with a repertoire-size bias correction applied to the TCR pairs. A later analysis estimated false discovery rates by permuting HLA or CMV assignments 20 times. In a later analysis, co-occurring TCRs were grouped using DBSCAN, and TCRdist sequence similarity was added for clustering within HLA-allele-positive subsets. Repertoires with fewer than 30,000 or more than 120,000 public chains were left out of co-occurrence clustering, as were about five repertoires with anomalous nucleotide sharing. TCRdb took over this immuneACCESS table, retaining in-frame rearrangements with V and J assigned. Such tables are incomplete; in checked studies, under half of the missing clones stem from an unresolved V gene, and the remainder is unexplained. V and J calls and clone size are given by that table; D and trimming were obtained from the DNA. Present in this sample are about 200,000 clones, 79% of which were seen just once. Roughly 1.4% of the sample belongs to the ten largest clones.

General study outcomes and caveats: Because some donors lacked HLA typing at each locus, the association tests relied only on the typed subset. Assigning TCR associations to individual alleles was difficult when HLA alleles, especially DR and DQ, strongly co-occurred. The authors suggested that the approach could potentially be generalized to other disease states and immunological phenotypes. In vitro tests confirmed that a few of the cytomegalovirus-associated TCR beta chains recognize cytomegalovirus antigens. A further reported finding was that TCR beta sequences accurately predicted the HLA-A and HLA-B alleles for most subjects in the first cohort. For the cohort, immune exposure information was limited to CMV serostatus. In an earlier analysis of approximately 590 of the donors, most TCR beta V segments appeared in productive rearrangements about 87% or about 30% of the time, broadly matching IMGT annotations. An association between a missense DCLRE1C variant and V-gene and J-gene trimming of TCR beta chains was found in a later genetic analysis and replicated in an independent cohort. The classifier was reported to diagnose cytomegalovirus status with high specificity and sensitivity in both the original and validation cohorts. According to a later analysis, TCR association rates differed among HLA loci, with DRB1 alleles showing the most associated TCRs and HLA-C alleles showing the fewest. The study gave a list of about 160 TCR beta chains associated with cytomegalovirus. The cohort was sequenced for TCR beta chains only, and without alpha or paired-chain data the features that could be detected were limited. According to a later analysis, most CMV-associated TCR beta chains appeared to be HLA-restricted, and the HLA associations seemed to be driven largely by CMV exposure. The 87-base-pair reads could not distinguish some IMGT-functional V segments, including TRBV6-2 and TRBV6-3, so those segments were excluded. At a false discovery rate of 0.05, a later analysis linked under 20,000 TCR beta sequences to specific HLA alleles. Compared with the roughly 600-donor mean, donors in an Asian-associated ancestry cluster had fewer N-insertions in productive TCRs, according to a later genetic analysis. A later analysis found that HLA-associated TCR beta chains were more clonally expanded and had lower generation probabilities than equally common non-associated chains. Over 15 rarely observed V segments, including chromosome 9 orphons, were excluded from the earlier analysis of almost 600 of the donors because counts were too low. A cluster of highly shared sequence variants was judged likely to represent a technical artifact of the sequencing pipeline. Linkage disequilibrium might explain the correlated functional status among segregating V segments, but an unknown experimental factor could not be ruled out. Sequencing depth was assumed to be roughly uniform across donors in the presence/absence analyses, though that assumption may not hold. A later analysis reported that several top co-occurrence clusters appeared linked to parvovirus B19, influenza, CMV and Epstein-Barr virus. Across donors, most TCR sequences were observed very rarely, whereas some public TCRs were present in many individuals.

On this clone itself: Its antigen remains unidentified. There are no base qualities to consult, and no much larger clone falls within one base.

CDR1 is given as LNHDA and CDR2 as SQIVND, both from the germline V gene (reference sequence). Spanning cysteine to phenylalanine, the CDR3 consists of 15 amino acids. Here the CDR3 DNA is all that survives: 45 bases in frame from base 1. V trim: 0 bases; J trim: 11 bases; unmatched bases: 10. Here the chain combines TRBV19 and TRBJ1-1; 9 central bases correspond to TRBD1. The sequence was collected from a girl between 10 and 17 years old in good health and CMV-seropositive. The sequenced material came from PBMCs. The DNA sequence is as follows: TGTGCCAGTAGTATAGATCTCGGGACAGGGCTTGGGGCTTTCTTT. It encodes CASSIDLGTGLGAFF.